The T cell receptor (beta chain) under discussion was sequenced for a study of blood T cell repertoires in COVID-19. Study summary: The United States, Italy and Spain were the sources of the acute and convalescent COVID-19 samples. T cells, B-cell-depleted T cells, or PBMCs provided the cDNA or gDNA that served as material.

In the study's own analysis: From reference gene primer amplification, estimates of nucleated cell counts were derived. The data were produced by immunoSEQ multiplex PCR, yet TCRdb's version contains in-frame clones alone and is incomplete. V and J calls and clone size are as listed in that table; D and trimming were resolved from the DNA. The data show under 200,000 clones, about 83% seen once. With respect to this clone: The sample carries other DNA sequences with the same CDR3.

Germline V gene lookup returns CDR1 MRHNA and CDR2 SNTAGT. The CDR3 contains 12 residues. Trimming took 0 bases from V and 8 from J, leaving 7 bases between them. Enrolled during active infection, Seattle patients were then followed longitudinally. The receptor was isolated from a woman of 80 years or more with COVID-19, enrolled during active disease. V and J are TRBV6-4 and TRBJ1-2, with D unclear. The sequenced material came from peripheral blood. In nucleotides, the CDR3 is TGTGCCAGCAGTGACTCGGCGGGAGGCTACACCTTC. This sequence encodes CASSDSAGGYTF.